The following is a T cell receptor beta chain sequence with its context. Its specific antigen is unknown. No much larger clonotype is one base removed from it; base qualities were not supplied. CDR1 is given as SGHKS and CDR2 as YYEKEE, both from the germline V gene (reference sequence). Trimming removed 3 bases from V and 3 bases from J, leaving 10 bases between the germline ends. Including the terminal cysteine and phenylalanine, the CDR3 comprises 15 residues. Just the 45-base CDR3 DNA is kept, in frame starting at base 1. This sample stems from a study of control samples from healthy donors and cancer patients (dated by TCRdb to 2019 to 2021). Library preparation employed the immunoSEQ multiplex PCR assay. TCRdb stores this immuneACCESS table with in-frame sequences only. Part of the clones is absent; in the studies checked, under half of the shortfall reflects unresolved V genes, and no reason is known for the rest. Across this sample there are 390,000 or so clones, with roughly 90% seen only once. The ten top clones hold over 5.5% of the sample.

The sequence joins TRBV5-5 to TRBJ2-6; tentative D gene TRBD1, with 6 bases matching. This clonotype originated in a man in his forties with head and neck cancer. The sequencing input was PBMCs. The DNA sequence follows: TGTGCCAGCAGCTATTCAGGGGTTGGGGCCAACGTCCTGACTTTC. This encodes CASSYSGVGANVLTF.